These T cell receptor beta chains were read from a single sample in a study of T-cell reconstitution after alpha-beta-depleted transplantation in children. One entry per CDR3 protein results from TCRdb running MiXCR on the PCR reads. The sample contains almost 600,000 distinct CDR3 sequences, 20% to 30% of which appear only once. The sample in question was PBMCs, obtained before TCRalphabeta/CD19-depleted stem cell transplant. The receptors were sampled from a boy younger than two with Wiskott-Aldrich syndrome, due to receive a stem cell transplant. The CDR3 runs from the conserved cysteine through the conserved F or W. A D gene is named only where the DNA matches it firmly. Size values are once, few and many counts, or a class for expanded clones, and some rows have none.

TRBV4-1	TRBJ1-5	.	.	TGCGCCAGCAGCCAAAGGGTCAATAGCAATCAGCCCCAGCATTTT	CASSQRVNSNQPQHF
TRBV9	TRBJ1-2	few	.	TGTGCCAGCAGCGTAGCAGCGACTGTGTCCTATGGCTACACCTTC	CASSVAATVSYGYTF
TRBV10-3	TRBJ2-5	.	.	TGTGCCATCAAAATGGACAGTTACCAAGAGACCCAGTACTTC	CAIKMDSYQETQYF
TRBV30	TRBJ2-3	.	TRBD2	TGTGCCTGGAGTGCCCGGACTAGCGGGAGAAATACGCAGTATTTT	CAWSARTSGRNTQYF
TRBV29-1	TRBJ2-7	.	.	TGCAGCGTTCTCGACGGCTCCTACGAGCAGTACTTC	CSVLDGSYEQYF
TRBV3-1	TRBJ1-5	few	.	TGTGCCAGCAGCCAAAGTGAAGATAGCAATCAGCCCCAGCATTTT	CASSQSEDSNQPQHF
TRBV10-3	TRBJ1-1	.	.	TGTGCCATACAACAGGGTGTCGCGACTGAAGCTTTCTTT	CAIQQGVATEAFF
TRBV3-1	TRBJ2-5	.	TRBD1	TGTGCCAGCAGCCAACTCGGACAGGTAGTGACCCAGTACTTC	CASSQLGQVVTQYF
TRBV16	TRBJ2-7	.	.	TGTGCCAGCAGCCCCCCACTCTCTCTAAATGCCTACGAGCAGTACTTC	CASSPPLSLNAYEQYF
TRBV6-1	TRBJ2-7	.	.	TGTGCCAGCAGACGAGACACGACTTCCTACTACGAGCAGTACTTC	CASRRDTTSYYEQYF
TRBV6-1	TRBJ2-3	few	TRBD1	TGTGCCACCTCCAGGACAGGGGTGAGCACAGATACGCAGTATTTT	CATSRTGVSTDTQYF
TRBV11-2	TRBJ2-1	few	TRBD2	TGTGCCAGCAGCTTGACTAGCGGGGGGAACAATGAGCAGTTCTTC	CASSLTSGGNNEQFF
TRBV20-1	TRBJ2-7	.	.	TGCAGTGCTAGGTCGAGGGGGGGCTTGGAGCAGTACTTC	CSARSRGGLEQYF
TRBV29-1	TRBJ2-1	.	TRBD2	TGCAGCGTTAGTTCTAGCGGGAGTGGGGGCTCCTACAATGAGCAGTTCTTC	CSVSSSGSGGSYNEQFF
TRBV7-2	TRBJ1-4	few	TRBD1	TGTGCCAGCAGCTTAGGTGGGACAGGATCCGAAAAACTGTTTTTT	CASSLGGTGSEKLFF
TRBV10-3	TRBJ2-7	few	.	TGTGCCATCAGTGAGTCGAACTTTCTCAGGGGGGACAGTCCCTACGAGCAGTACTTC	CAISESNFLRGDSPYEQYF
TRBV7-9	TRBJ2-1	.	TRBD1	TGTGCCAGCAGCCCCTCCAGGGGGCTTCCCAAGCAGTTCTTC	CASSPSRGLPKQFF
TRBV19	TRBJ2-4	few	TRBD2	TGTGCCAGTTCTGGCTGGTGGGAGGGCCGATACATTCAGTACTTC	CASSGWWEGRYIQYF
TRBV10-3	TRBJ2-1	.	.	TGTGCCATCAGTAGAACCGCGTCTAATTACAATGAGCAGTTCTTC	CAISRTASNYNEQFF
TRBV5-1	TRBJ2-1	.	TRBD2	TGCGCCAGCCGGGTAGCGGGAGGGCCGATTTCCTACAATGAGCAGTTCTTC	CASRVAGGPISYNEQFF
TRBV28	TRBJ2-5	few	.	TGTGCCAGCGCCCGAGCGGGCCAGGAAGAGACCCAGTACTTC	CASARAGQEETQYF
TRBV27	TRBJ2-1	.	.	TGTGCCAGCGCTGAGTACCGCAATGAGCAGTTCTTC	CASAEYRNEQFF
TRBV9	TRBJ2-3	few	TRBD1	TGTGCCAGCAGCCCTAGGACAGGGCCGAGATTGGGCACAGATACGCAGTATTTT	CASSPRTGPRLGTDTQYF
TRBV24-1	TRBJ2-2	few	.	TGTGCCACCAGTGATTTAGTCGGGGAGCTGTTTTTT	CATSDLVGELFF
TRBV12-3/TRBV12-4	TRBJ2-7	.	.	TGTGCCAGCAACACAGGGAAAGGCTACGAGCAGTACTTC	CASNTGKGYEQYF
TRBV5-1	TRBJ1-1	few	.	TGCGCCAGCAGCTTGTCCAGTCTTGACACTGAAGCTTTCTTT	CASSLSSLDTEAFF
TRBV5-4	TRBJ2-1	.	.	TGTGCCAGCAGATCACCAACCGGGGAGCACTTCTTC	CASRSPTGEHFF
TRBV24-1	TRBJ2-1	.	.	TGTGCCACCAGTGACCGAGGAGTTAATGAGCAGTTCTTC	CATSDRGVNEQFF
TRBV20-1	TRBJ1-1	few	TRBD1	TGCAGTGCTAAACAGGGGGTCTACACTGAAGCTTTCTTT	CSAKQGVYTEAFF
TRBV12-3/TRBV12-4	TRBJ2-5	few	TRBD2	TGTGCCAGCAGTACCGGGACTAGCGGGAGACCAATCGAGACCCAGTACTTC	CASSTGTSGRPIETQYF
TRBV7-9	TRBJ2-7	.	.	TGTGCCAGCAGCTTGGGAGGTGGGGGATCCTACGAGCAGTACTTC	CASSLGGGGSYEQYF
TRBV28	TRBJ1-3	.	.	TGTGCCAGCAGTTTATTCTTGGACTCTGGAAACACCATATATTTT	CASSLFLDSGNTIYF
TRBV12-3/TRBV12-4	TRBJ1-2	few	.	TGTGCCAGCAGTCCAGACAGGATGGCACCCTATGGCTACACCTTC	CASSPDRMAPYGYTF
TRBV12-3/TRBV12-4	TRBJ2-1	.	TRBD2	TGTGCCAGCAGTCAGCGACCGAGGACTAGCGGGAGGGTTGACGAGCAGTTCTTC	CASSQRPRTSGRVDEQFF
TRBV7-8	TRBJ2-1	few	TRBD2	TGTGCCAGCAGCTTCCCTAGCGGTGAAAATGAGCAGTTCTTC	CASSFPSGENEQFF
TRBV20-1	TRBJ1-5	few	.	TGCAGTGCTAGTCGGGGGGCAGATCAGCCCCAGCATTTT	CSASRGADQPQHF
TRBV4-2	TRBJ2-1	few	.	TGTGCCAGCAGCCAAGATGGTCTAACCGACAATGAGCAGTTCTTC	CASSQDGLTDNEQFF
TRBV27	TRBJ2-1	.	.	TGTGCCAGCAGTTTTTCATGGGGAAATGAGCAGTTCTTC	CASSFSWGNEQFF
TRBV12-3/TRBV12-4	TRBJ2-3	few	.	TGTGCCAGCCTCCACTCCGGCCCCACCACAGATACGCAGTATTTT	CASLHSGPTTDTQYF
TRBV5-1	TRBJ2-4	few	TRBD1	TGCGCCAGCAGCCGGACCGGGACAGGGGGGGGCATTCAGTACTTC	CASSRTGTGGGIQYF
TRBV12-3/TRBV12-4	TRBJ1-5	.	.	TGTGCCAGCAGTTTAGCGAGCAGCCATCAGCCCCAGCATTTT	CASSLASSHQPQHF
TRBV7-2	TRBJ2-7	.	.	TGTGCCAGCAGTTCCCCGAGCGGACCCTTAACGGGGCAGTACTTC	CASSSPSGPLTGQYF
TRBV6-5	TRBJ2-5	.	.	TGTGCCAGCAGTTACTCACGGGTACAAGAGACCCAGTACTTC	CASSYSRVQETQYF
TRBV7-9	TRBJ2-1	.	TRBD2	TGTGCCAGCACTAGCGGGGGTTACAATGAGCAGTTCTTC	CASTSGGYNEQFF
TRBV12-3/TRBV12-4	TRBJ1-2	.	.	TGTGCCAGCAGTTCCCCCTCGCGGGGGGTCTATGGCTACACCTTC	CASSSPSRGVYGYTF
TRBV2	TRBJ2-1	.	TRBD2	TGTGCCAGCAGTGAAACTAGCGGGTGGCCCAATGAGCAGTTCTTC	CASSETSGWPNEQFF
TRBV24-1	TRBJ2-3	.	.	TGTGCCACCAGTGGACTAGGGCCGGTTCGAGATACGCAGTATTTT	CATSGLGPVRDTQYF
TRBV5-1	TRBJ1-1	few	TRBD1	TGCGCCAGCAGCTCGGGACAGGGCAGTGAAGCTTTCTTT	CASSSGQGSEAFF
TRBV7-9	TRBJ2-7	.	.	TGTGCCATCGAAACGCCTAGGATGGGCTCCTACGAGCAGTACTTC	CAIETPRMGSYEQYF
TRBV27	TRBJ1-1	.	.	TGTGCCAGCAAGGATAGGAGGGACACTGAAGCTTTCTTT	CASKDRRDTEAFF
TRBV27	TRBJ1-5	.	.	TGTGCCAGCAGTTCCCGCGGGCGGGTTCAGCCCCAGCATTTT	CASSSRGRVQPQHF
TRBV5-1	TRBJ2-7	.	TRBD2	TGCGCCAGCAGCTTGGCCGGGGGACTAGCGGAAAAGCGCACCTACGAGCAGTACTTC	CASSLAGGLAEKRTYEQYF
TRBV6-6	TRBJ1-6	.	.	TGTGCCAGCAACGGAATGGGATCACCCCTCCACTTT	CASNGMGSPLHF
TRBV11-2	TRBJ2-7	.	TRBD2	TGTGCCAGCAGCTTAGTGGCTAGCGGGAGTATCGAGCAGTACTTC	CASSLVASGSIEQYF
TRBV20-1	TRBJ2-1	many	TRBD2	TGCAGTGCTAGTGGGCTAGCGGGTTCCTACAATGAGCAGTTCTTC	CSASGLAGSYNEQFF
TRBV5-1	TRBJ2-3	few	.	TGCGCCAGCAACTTGGGCCTGAATGGGGATACGCAGTATTTT	CASNLGLNGDTQYF
TRBV7-9	TRBJ1-5	many	.	TGTGCCAGCAGTAAAGGGGGGAGCAATCAGCCCCAGCATTTT	CASSKGGSNQPQHF
TRBV29-1	TRBJ2-7	.	.	TGCAGCGTTGTAAGGAACTACGAGCAGTACTTC	CSVVRNYEQYF
TRBV7-3	TRBJ2-2	few	.	TGTGCCAGCAGCCCGTGGACTCCCCCTATAGCCGGGGAGCTGTTTTTT	CASSPWTPPIAGELFF
TRBV27	TRBJ1-2	.	.	TGCACCAGCAGTCGACGGGGCGGTGGCTACACCTTC	CTSSRRGGGYTF